These 28 T cell receptor beta chains were sequenced from one sample in a study of T cell responses to AZD1222 COVID-19 vaccine. Sequencing was performed with immunoSEQ multiplex PCR; in TCRdb, only in-frame clones are kept and a portion is missing. The sample holds 100,000 to 150,000 clones; 89% are singletons and the top ten take more than 4%. The sequenced sample was peripheral blood, obtained on day 0 of AZD1222 vaccination. Source of these receptors: an adult in good health.

The chain uses TRBV21-1 and TRBJ1-1; the table's TRBD1 call for D was not verified on the DNA. TRBV21-1 is labeled a pseudogene. The CDR3 contains 15 residues. CDR3 sequence (DNA): TGTGCCAGCAGCATGGGAACAGGGGGGTTAGTTTCGGCTTTCTTT. Protein: CASSMGTGGLVSAFF.

The rearrangement joins TRBV10-3 to TRBJ2-2; D remains unclear. The V and J ends lost 6 bases and 6 bases respectively, with 17 bases between them. The CDR3 extends over 15 amino acids. Germline CDR1 is ENHRY and CDR2 is SYGVKD. Here the CDR3 reads CAISSLGPSAGELFF. As DNA, the CDR3 is TGTGCCATCAGCAGTCTAGGACCCTCCGCCGGGGAGCTGTTTTTT.

This clone was picked up a small number of times. This chain uses TRBV9 with TRBJ1-4; D remains unclear. The germline V and J ends were trimmed by 0 bases and 0 bases, with 9 bases remaining between them. The length of the CDR3 is 16 residues. In germline, CDR1 is SGDLS, CDR2 YYNGEE. The CDR3 loop reads CASSVGRIPTNEKLFF. In DNA, the CDR3 is TGTGCCAGCAGCGTAGGGCGGATCCCAACTAATGAAAAACTGTTTTTT.

The chain has TRBV5-4 and TRBJ1-3, with 7 bases that match TRBD1. CDR3 length: 17 residues. Germline CDR1 reads SGHNT; CDR2 reads YYREEE (reference sequence). J gave up 0 bases and V 0 bases, and 6 bases lay outside the gene matches. CDR3 sequence reads: CASSLEAGGLSGNTIYF. The CDR3 DNA sequence: TGTGCCAGCAGCTTGGAGGCAGGGGGTCTCTCTGGAAACACCATATATTTT.

V gene TRBV11-2 combines with J gene TRBJ1-5; D call uncertain. Trimming shortened V by 5 bases and J by 5 bases, and 10 bases separated the two germline ends. Germline loops: CDR1 SGHAT, CDR2 FQNNGV. CDR3 length equals 13 residues. In DNA form, the CDR3 reads TGTGCCAGCAGCCCGGACCGCGATCAGCCCCAGCATTTT. Its protein is CASSPDRDQPQHF.

The chain has TRBV25-1 and TRBJ1-6; the D is unclear. Trimming removed 2 bases at V and 0 bases at J, with 5 bases between. CDR1 and CDR2 from the germline V gene are MGHDK and SYGVNS. This CDR3 is 15 amino acids long. This chain's CDR3 is CASSEQSSYNSPLHF. The CDR3 DNA is TGTGCCAGCAGTGAACAAAGCTCCTATAATTCACCCCTCCACTTT.

This sequence joins TRBV19 and TRBJ1-5; D remains unclear. V was clipped by 7 bases and J by 6 bases, with 19 bases between them. CDR1 is LNHDA, CDR2 SQIVND, per germline (reference sequence). The CDR3 contains 15 residues. This chain's CDR3 is CASKPSGPAGQPQHF. The CDR3 nucleotides read TGTGCCAGTAAACCATCTGGACCGGCGGGTCAGCCCCAGCATTTT.

This sequence joins TRBV12-1 and TRBJ2-1; the table calls TRBD2, which could not be checked here. TRBV12-1 has pseudogene status. The CDR3 covers 13 residues. The CDR3: CASSFARYNEQFF. In nucleotides, the CDR3 is TGTGCCAGCAGCTTTGCGAGATACAATGAGCAGTTCTTC.

The chain recombines TRBV30 with TRBJ2-5; D possibly corresponds to TRBD1 (5 bases). CDR3 length equals 13 residues. Germline CDR1 reads GTSNPN; CDR2 reads SVGIG (reference sequence). The V and J ends lost 2 bases and 5 bases respectively, with 12 bases between them. The CDR3 region is CAWSQGHGETQYF. In DNA, the CDR3 is TGTGCCTGGAGTCAAGGACACGGCGAGACCCAGTACTTC.

The chain links TRBV6-5 to TRBJ2-1; no clear D. The ends were cut back, 6 bases at V and 0 bases at J, with 12 bases in the middle. Germline V gene lookup returns CDR1 MNHEY and CDR2 SVGAGI. This CDR3 is built from 15 residues. The chain's CDR3 is CASRQVRYSYNEQFF. DNA for the CDR3: TGTGCCAGCAGACAAGTCCGTTACTCCTACAATGAGCAGTTCTTC.

The chain carries TRBV28 and TRBJ2-7; TRBD1 matches 9 bases. Germline V gives CDR1 MDHEN, CDR2 SYDVKM. This CDR3 region has 14 residues. Trimming took 3 bases from V and 4 from J; bases not matched to a gene: 4. CDR3 residues: CASSLTGGRYEQYF. Written as DNA, the CDR3 is TGTGCCAGCAGTTTGACAGGGGGTAGGTACGAGCAGTACTTC. The full variable domain, with the rest looked up from reference TRBV28 and TRBJ2-7, is DVKVTQSSRYLVKRTGEKVFLECVQDMDHENMFWYRQDPGLGLRLIYFSYDVKMKEKGDIPEGYSVSREKKERFSLILESASTNQTSMYLCASSLTGGRYEQYFGPGTRLTVT.

The chain recombines TRBV29-1 with TRBJ1-1; 7 bases align to TRBD1. The V gene end was trimmed by 3 bases and the J gene end by 2 bases; junction bases not matched to a gene: 6. Germline CDR1 reads SQVTM; CDR2 reads ANQGSEA. CDR3 length: 14 amino acids. CDR3 in DNA: TGCAGCGTTGACAGGGGGGGAAAAAACACTGAAGCTTTCTTT. It is translated as CSVDRGGKNTEAFF.

The V gene is TRBV19, the J gene TRBJ2-3; 7 positions agree with TRBD1. V gave up 3 bases and J gave up 1 base; unmatched junction bases: 4. The CDR3 length is 15 residues. The V gene's germline CDR1 is LNHDA and CDR2 SQIVND (reference sequence). DNA of the CDR3: TGTGCCAGTAGTATGGACGGACAGGGCACAGATACGCAGTATTTT. It is translated as CASSMDGQGTDTQYF.

For the CDR3, the DNA is TGTGCCAGCCGGGGGACAGGGGATCAGCCCCAGCATTTT. It is translated as CASRGTGDQPQHF. The rearrangement links TRBV6-1 to TRBJ1-5; TRBD1 matches 10 bases. This CDR3 spans 13 amino acids. The J segment lost 5 bases and the V segment lost 8 bases, leaving 3 bases of the junction unmatched. Per the germline V gene, CDR1 is MNHNS and CDR2 is SASEGT.

The chain uses TRBV9 and TRBJ2-3; 7 bases match TRBD1. With 0 bases clipped from V and 5 bases from J, the junction kept 15 bases outside the gene matches. Germline V gene sequence: CDR1 SGDLS, CDR2 YYNGEE. The CDR3 sequence is 18 residues long. CDR3 in amino acids: CASSVATRQGARRDTQYF. CDR3 nucleotide sequence: TGTGCCAGCAGCGTAGCTACCCGACAGGGCGCCAGAAGAGATACGCAGTATTTT.

The CDR3 protein is CASSLALQPNQPQHF. As DNA, the CDR3 is TGTGCCAGCAGCTTGGCCCTTCAGCCGAATCAGCCCCAGCATTTT. The chain links TRBV5-5 to TRBJ1-5; D uncertain. The ends were cut back, 0 bases at V and 4 bases at J, with 11 bases in the middle. This CDR3 spans 15 amino acids. Germline V gene lookup returns CDR1 SGHKS and CDR2 YYEKEE (reference sequence).

The chain recombines TRBV5-6 with TRBJ2-7, with 7 bases lining up with TRBD2. The V and J ends lost 1 base and 6 bases, in that order; junction bases with no gene match: 7. CDR3 size: 14 residues. Germline V CDR1 and CDR2: SGHDT, YYEEEE. CDR3 sequence reads: CASSLRGRLVEQYF. The CDR3 region has the DNA TGTGCCAGCAGCTTGCGCGGGAGACTAGTCGAGCAGTACTTC.

The genes are TRBV27 and TRBJ2-1, with unresolved D. From germline, CDR1 is MNHEY and CDR2 SMNVEV (reference sequence). The CDR3 has 13 amino acids. With 3 bases removed from V and 9 bases from J, the gap between germline ends came to 12 bases. The CDR3 sequence is CASSFTSPTEQFF. CDR3 in DNA: TGTGCCAGCAGTTTTACGTCTCCCACTGAGCAGTTCTTC.

This chain links TRBV28 with TRBJ2-7; TRBD2 agrees at 8 bases. Germline lookup yields CDR1 MDHEN and CDR2 SYDVKM. V gave up 2 bases and J gave up 4 bases; unmatched junction bases: 7. The CDR3 spans 15 residues. The CDR3 DNA is TGTGCCAGCAGTTTAAACGGACTAGCCATGTACGAGCAGTACTTC. Protein: CASSLNGLAMYEQYF.

The chain carries TRBV4-1 and TRBJ2-5; 7 bases are shared with TRBD2. The CDR3 runs to 18 residues. Germline V gene sequence: CDR1 MGHRA, CDR2 YSYEKL. With 0 bases clipped from V and 5 bases from J, the junction kept 15 bases outside the gene matches. CDR3 amino acids: CASSQDWGGSPLLETQYF. In DNA, the CDR3 is TGCGCCAGCAGCCAAGATTGGGGCGGGAGTCCTCTGCTCGAGACCCAGTACTTC.

This clone was observed a handful of times. This chain uses TRBV10-2 with TRBJ1-5; no clear D gene. Trimming removed 4 bases from V and 4 bases from J, with 11 bases in between. The CDR3 has 14 amino acids. Germline V gives CDR1 WSHSY, CDR2 SAAADI. CDR3 DNA: TGCGCCAGCAGTGTTTCGCGTGGAAATCAGCCCCAGCATTTT. Its translation is CASSVSRGNQPQHF.

The chain's CDR3 is CASSVATATNEQFF. CDR3 nucleotides: TGTGCCAGCAGCGTAGCCACAGCTACTAATGAGCAGTTCTTC. V gene TRBV9 combines with J gene TRBJ2-1; no clear D gene. CDR1 SGDLS and CDR2 YYNGEE come from the germline V gene. There are 14 residues in the CDR3. Between the trimmed V and J ends, which lost 0 bases and 7 bases, there was a span of 11 bases.

This chain connects TRBV6-2 or TRBV6-3 to TRBJ2-7; 8 nucleotides line up with TRBD2. Germline values: CDR1 MNHEY, CDR2 SVGEGT. The length of the CDR3 is 14 residues. The V gene end was trimmed by 3 bases and the J gene end by 4 bases; junction bases not matched to a gene: 5. CDR3 bases: TGTGCCAGCAGTTATAAGGAGCGGGGGTACGAGCAGTACTTC. Translating it yields CASSYKERGYEQYF.

V is TRBV5-3 and J is TRBJ1-1; D unclear. TRBV5-3 is labeled an ORF, and its function is uncertain. This CDR3 has 15 amino acids. Deletions cut 0 bases from V and 0 bases from J, with 9 bases between. CDR3 sequence: CARSLVGWVNTEAFF. DNA for the CDR3: TGTGCCAGAAGCTTGGTGGGGTGGGTGAACACTGAAGCTTTCTTT.

This clone was seen a few times. The chain has TRBV7-9 and TRBJ1-1, with D uncertain. The CDR3 spans 15 residues. V was pared by 6 bases and J by 3 bases, with 17 bases between. Germline V gene sequence: CDR1 SEHNR, CDR2 FQNEAQ (reference sequence). The CDR3 sequence: CASRLSAGGDTEAFF. The CDR3 DNA reads TGTGCCAGCAGGTTATCCGCGGGCGGGGACACTGAAGCTTTCTTT.

This clone came up a few times. This chain connects TRBV28 to TRBJ2-7, with TRBD2 identical over 8 bases. This CDR3 contains 15 residues. The germline CDR1 and CDR2 sequences are MDHEN and SYDVKM. The ends lost 2 bases at V and 6 bases at J; junction bases unmatched: 9. The CDR3 sequence is CASSLNPAGEAEQYF. The CDR3 coding sequence is TGTGCCAGCAGTTTAAACCCAGCGGGAGAGGCCGAGCAGTACTTC.

The rearrangement links TRBV10-3 to TRBJ1-2, with D perhaps TRBD1 (6 bases). V shed 4 bases and J shed 3 bases, with 9 bases lying between them. Germline V CDR1 and CDR2: ENHRY, SYGVKD. This CDR3 comprises 13 residues. This CDR3 reads CAISGGGYYGYTF. DNA for the CDR3: TGTGCCATCAGTGGGGGGGGCTACTATGGCTACACCTTC.

The CDR3 sequence: CASSFTTDTEAFF. CDR3 in DNA: TGCGCCAGCAGCTTCACTACGGACACTGAAGCTTTCTTT. The gene calls are TRBV5-1 and TRBJ1-1, with unresolved D. This CDR3 is built from 13 residues. From germline, CDR1 is SGHRS and CDR2 YFSETQ. V lost 2 bases to trimming and J lost 3 bases, with 8 bases between them.